This TCR beta chain appears in the sequencing data of a study of T cell changes during pregnancy in multiple sclerosis. The repertoire was sequenced with immunoSEQ multiplex PCR; TCRdb's copy has only in-frame clones and lacks some. The sample carries about 72,000 clones, 90% to 95% recorded once. Trimming removed 4 bases from V and 2 bases from J; junction bases left unmatched: 8. This CDR3 spans 15 amino acids. Germline V lookup: CDR1 SGHRS, CDR2 YFSETQ. The genes are TRBV5-1 and TRBJ2-7, with 8 bases fitting TRBD1. The origin of this receptor is a female donor in good health, enrolled as a control in a pregnancy study. The sample was peripheral blood, taken in the third trimester of pregnancy. CDR3: CASSTGQGSPYEQYF. The CDR3 DNA reads TGCGCCAGCAGCACCGGACAGGGCTCCCCCTACGAGCAGTACTTC. Full variable domain (remainder filled in from reference TRBV5-1 and TRBJ2-7): KAGVTQTPRYLIKTRGQQVTLSCSPISGHRSVSWYQQTPGQGLQFLFEYFSETQRNKGNFPGRFSGRQFSNSRSEMNVSTLELGDSALYLCASSTGQGSPYEQYFGPGTRLTVT.